The T cell receptor beta chain described here comes from a study of tumor and adjacent non-tumor tissue in lung cancer. For the study at large: There were 11 to 13 adenocarcinoma, 2 squamous cell carcinoma and 1 small cell lung cancer cases. Whole-study findings and limits: Top 100 clones took a larger repertoire share in normal lung.

CDR3 length: 13 amino acids. Germline lookup yields CDR1 MNHNS and CDR2 SASEGT. With respect to this clonotype: Its antigen is currently unknown. At one of its ends the junction is not consistent with the germline gene, which may arise from a read error.

A modified ARM-PCR protocol with three rounds of nested PCR amplified TCRbeta. Via MiXCR, TCRdb re-called the multiplex PCR reads, giving one row per CDR3 protein. This table has just over 200,000 distinct CDR3 sequences, 71% appearing once. RNA was extracted from bulk tissue without any cell sorting. The receptor's source is a man in his 60s with non-small cell lung cancer. The chain is built from TRBV6-1 and TRBJ1-1; 7 nucleotides match TRBD1. The sample comprised lung tumor tissue. The CDR3 region has the DNA TGTGCCAGCAGTGTTACAGGGGTAACTGAAGTTTTCTTT. This encodes CASSVTGVTEVFF.